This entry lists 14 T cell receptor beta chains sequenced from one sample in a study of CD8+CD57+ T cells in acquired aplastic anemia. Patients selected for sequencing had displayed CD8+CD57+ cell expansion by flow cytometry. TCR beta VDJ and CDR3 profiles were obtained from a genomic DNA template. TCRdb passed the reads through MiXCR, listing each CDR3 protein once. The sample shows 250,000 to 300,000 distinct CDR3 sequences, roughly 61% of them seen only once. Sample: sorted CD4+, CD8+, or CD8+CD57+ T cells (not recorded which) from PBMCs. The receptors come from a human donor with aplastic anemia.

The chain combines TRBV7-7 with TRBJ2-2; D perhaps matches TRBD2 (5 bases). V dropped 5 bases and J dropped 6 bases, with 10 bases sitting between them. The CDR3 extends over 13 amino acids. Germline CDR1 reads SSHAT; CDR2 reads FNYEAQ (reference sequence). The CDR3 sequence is CASSGSFAGELFF. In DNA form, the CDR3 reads TGTGCCAGCAGCGGGAGTTTTGCCGGGGAGCTGTTTTTT.

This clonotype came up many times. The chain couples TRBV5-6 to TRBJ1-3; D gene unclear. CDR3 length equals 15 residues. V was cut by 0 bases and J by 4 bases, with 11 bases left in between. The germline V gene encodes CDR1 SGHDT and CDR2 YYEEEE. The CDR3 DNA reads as TGTGCCAGCAGCTTGGGGTTGGCTCTCGGAAACACCATATATTTT. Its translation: CASSLGLALGNTIYF.

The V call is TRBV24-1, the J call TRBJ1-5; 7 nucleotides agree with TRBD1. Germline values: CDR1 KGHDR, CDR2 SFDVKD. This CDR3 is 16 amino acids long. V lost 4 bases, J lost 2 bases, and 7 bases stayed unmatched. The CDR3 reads CATSDPSGGGNQPQHF. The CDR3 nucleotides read TGTGCCACCAGTGACCCCTCAGGGGGGGGCAATCAGCCCCAGCATTTT.

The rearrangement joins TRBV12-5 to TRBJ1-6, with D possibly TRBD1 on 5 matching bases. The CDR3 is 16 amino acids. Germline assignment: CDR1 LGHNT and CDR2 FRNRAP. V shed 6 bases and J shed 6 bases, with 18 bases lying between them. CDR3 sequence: CASGLWQGKSNSPLHF. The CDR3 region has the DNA TGTGCTAGTGGCTTGTGGCAGGGAAAGAGTAATTCACCCCTCCACTTT.

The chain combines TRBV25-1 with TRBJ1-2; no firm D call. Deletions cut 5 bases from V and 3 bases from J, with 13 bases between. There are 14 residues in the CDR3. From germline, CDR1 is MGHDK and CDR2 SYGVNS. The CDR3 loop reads CASSTASGYYGYTF. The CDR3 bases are TGTGCCAGCAGTACAGCCTCGGGGTACTATGGCTACACCTTC.

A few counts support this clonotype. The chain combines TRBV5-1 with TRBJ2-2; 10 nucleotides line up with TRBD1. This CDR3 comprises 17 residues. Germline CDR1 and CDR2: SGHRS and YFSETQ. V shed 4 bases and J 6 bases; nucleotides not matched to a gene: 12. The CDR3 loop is CASSRPRDRGFSGELFF. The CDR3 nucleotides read TGCGCCAGCAGCCGACCCCGGGACAGGGGATTCTCCGGGGAGCTGTTTTTT.

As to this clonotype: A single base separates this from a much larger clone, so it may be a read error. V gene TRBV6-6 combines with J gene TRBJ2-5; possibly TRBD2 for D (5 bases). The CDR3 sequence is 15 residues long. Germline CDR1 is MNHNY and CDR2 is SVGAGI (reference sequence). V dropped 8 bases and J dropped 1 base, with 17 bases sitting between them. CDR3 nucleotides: TGTGCCAGCTCGTCCTCCCAGGAGGTCCAAGAGACCCAGTACTTC. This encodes CASSSSQEVQETQYF.

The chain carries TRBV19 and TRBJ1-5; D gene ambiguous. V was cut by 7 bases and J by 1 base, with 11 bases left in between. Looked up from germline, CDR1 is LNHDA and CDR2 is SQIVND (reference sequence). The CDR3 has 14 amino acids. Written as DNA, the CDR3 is TGTGCCAGTAAGTGGGGAAGAAGCAATCAGCCCCAGCATTTT. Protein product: CASKWGRSNQPQHF.

CDR3 coding DNA: TGTGCCAGCAGTCAAACAGGGAGGGGGCTTAGCAATCAGCCCCAGCATTTT. Translation gives CASSQTGRGLSNQPQHF. J is TRBJ1-5 and V is TRBV6-1; 7 bases line up with TRBD1. After removal of 5 bases from V and 0 bases from J, the junction contained 10 bases not matched to a gene. The CDR3 is 17 amino acids. Germline CDR1 and CDR2: MNHNS and SASEGT.

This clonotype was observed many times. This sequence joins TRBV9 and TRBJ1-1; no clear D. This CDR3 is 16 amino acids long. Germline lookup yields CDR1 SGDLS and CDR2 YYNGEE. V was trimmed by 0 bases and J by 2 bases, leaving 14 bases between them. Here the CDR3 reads CASSVGSVWQNTEAFF. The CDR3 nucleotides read TGTGCCAGCAGCGTAGGATCAGTGTGGCAAAACACTGAAGCTTTCTTT.

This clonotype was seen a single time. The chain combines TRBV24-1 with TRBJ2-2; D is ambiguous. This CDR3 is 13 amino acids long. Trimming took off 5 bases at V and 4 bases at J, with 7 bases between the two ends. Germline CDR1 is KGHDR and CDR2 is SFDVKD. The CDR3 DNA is TGTGCCACCAGTGGCCGACCCACCGGGGAGCTGTTTTTT. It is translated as CATSGRPTGELFF.

The CDR3 DNA reads as TGCAGTGCTAGAGATCTTCGGTCGGGGCTAGCGGGAATCGAGCAGTACTTC. Amino acid sequence: CSARDLRSGLAGIEQYF. This sequence joins TRBV20-1 and TRBJ2-7; 9 nucleotides match TRBD2. The CDR3 runs 17 residues. With 0 bases clipped from V and 6 bases from J, the junction kept 15 bases outside the gene matches. Germline V gives CDR1 DFQATT, CDR2 SNEGSKA (reference sequence).

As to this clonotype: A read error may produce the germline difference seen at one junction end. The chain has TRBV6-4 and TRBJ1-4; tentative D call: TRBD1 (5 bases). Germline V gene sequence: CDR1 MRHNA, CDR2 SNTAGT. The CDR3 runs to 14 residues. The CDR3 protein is CASSGSKAPGKTVF. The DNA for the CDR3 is TGTGCCAGCAGTGGTAGCAAGGCCCCAGGGAAAACTGTTTTT.

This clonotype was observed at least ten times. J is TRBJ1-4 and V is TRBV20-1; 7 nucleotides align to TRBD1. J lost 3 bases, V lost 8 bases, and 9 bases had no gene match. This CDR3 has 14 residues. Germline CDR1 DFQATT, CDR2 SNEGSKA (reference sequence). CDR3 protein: CSPTHRGSNEKLFF. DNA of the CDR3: TGCAGTCCGACCCACAGGGGATCTAATGAAAAACTGTTTTTT.